The clone carrying this TCR beta chain was counted between two and nine times. Its antigen is currently unknown. This entry belongs to a study of shared clonotypes between healthy human individuals. The table came from immunoSEQ multiplex PCR; TCRdb's copy has only in-frame clones and leaves some out. The data show about 1.1 million clones, roughly 74% seen once. Looked up from germline, CDR1 is SGHVS and CDR2 is FQNEAQ. V lost 1 base to trimming and J lost 5 bases, with 8 bases between them. CDR3 size: 13 residues. Study results and caveats: Estimated richness was generally greater in naive than memory subsets.

The TCR was taken from a young man in good health. Some clones in this sample may be carry-over from other donors' samples. The V gene is TRBV7-8, the J gene TRBJ2-5; D unclear. Sequenced input: memory CD4+ T cells from PBMCs. The subset: CD45RA-negative fraction. The CDR3 DNA sequence: TGTGCCAGCAGCTTAGGTGGACGGGAGACCCAGTACTTC. Translating gives CASSLGGRETQYF.